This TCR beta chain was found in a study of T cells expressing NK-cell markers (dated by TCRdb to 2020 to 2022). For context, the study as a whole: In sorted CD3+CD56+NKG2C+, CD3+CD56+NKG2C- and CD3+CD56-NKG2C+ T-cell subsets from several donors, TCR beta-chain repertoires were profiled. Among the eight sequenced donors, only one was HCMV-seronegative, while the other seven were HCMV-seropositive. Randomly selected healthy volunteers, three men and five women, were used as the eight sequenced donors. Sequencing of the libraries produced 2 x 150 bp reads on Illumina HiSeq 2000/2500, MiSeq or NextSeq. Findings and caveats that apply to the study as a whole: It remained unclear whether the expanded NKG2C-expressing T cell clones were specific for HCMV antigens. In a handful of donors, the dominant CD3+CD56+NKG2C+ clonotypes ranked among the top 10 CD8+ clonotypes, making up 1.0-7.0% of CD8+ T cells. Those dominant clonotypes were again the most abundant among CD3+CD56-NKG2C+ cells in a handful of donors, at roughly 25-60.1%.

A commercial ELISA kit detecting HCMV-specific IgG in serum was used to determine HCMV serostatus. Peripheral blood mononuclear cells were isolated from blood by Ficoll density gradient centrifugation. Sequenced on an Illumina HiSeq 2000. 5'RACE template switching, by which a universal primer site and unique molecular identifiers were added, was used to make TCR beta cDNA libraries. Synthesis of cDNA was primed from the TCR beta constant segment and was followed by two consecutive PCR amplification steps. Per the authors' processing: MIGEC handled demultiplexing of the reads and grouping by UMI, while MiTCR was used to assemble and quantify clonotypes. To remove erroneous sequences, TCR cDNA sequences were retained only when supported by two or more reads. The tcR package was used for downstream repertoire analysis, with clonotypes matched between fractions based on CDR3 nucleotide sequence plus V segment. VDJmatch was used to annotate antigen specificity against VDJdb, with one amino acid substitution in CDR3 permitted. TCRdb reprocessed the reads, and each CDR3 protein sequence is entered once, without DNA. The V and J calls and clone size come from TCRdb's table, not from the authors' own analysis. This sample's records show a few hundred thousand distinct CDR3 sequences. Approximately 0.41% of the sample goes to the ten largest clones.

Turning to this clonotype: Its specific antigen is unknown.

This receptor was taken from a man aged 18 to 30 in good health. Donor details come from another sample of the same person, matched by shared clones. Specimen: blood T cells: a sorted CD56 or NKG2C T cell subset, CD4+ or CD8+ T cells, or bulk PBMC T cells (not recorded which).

CDR3 loop: CAWALGPGGNQPQHF. In this chain, TRBV30 is recombined with TRBJ1-5. The germline V gene (reference sequence) sets CDR1 to GTSNPN and CDR2 to SVGIG. The CDR3 runs 15 amino acids, cysteine and phenylalanine included. DNA is not recorded here.